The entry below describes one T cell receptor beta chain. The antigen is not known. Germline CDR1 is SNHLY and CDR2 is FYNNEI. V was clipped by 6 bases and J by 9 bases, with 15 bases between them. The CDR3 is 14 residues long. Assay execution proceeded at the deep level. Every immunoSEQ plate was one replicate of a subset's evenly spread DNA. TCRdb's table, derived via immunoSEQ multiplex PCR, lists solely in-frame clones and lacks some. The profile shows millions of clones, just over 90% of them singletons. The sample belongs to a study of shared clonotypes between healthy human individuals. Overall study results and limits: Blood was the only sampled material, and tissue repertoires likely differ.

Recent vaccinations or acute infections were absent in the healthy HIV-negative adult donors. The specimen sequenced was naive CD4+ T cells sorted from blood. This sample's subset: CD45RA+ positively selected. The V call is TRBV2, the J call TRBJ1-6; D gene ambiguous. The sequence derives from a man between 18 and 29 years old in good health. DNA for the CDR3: TGTGCCAGCAGCCCCGGCGACATCCTTTCACCCCTCCACTTT. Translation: CASSPGDILSPLHF.